The source of this TCR beta chain is a study of blood T cell repertoires in COVID-19. Libraries were prepared by immunoSEQ multiplex PCR; TCRdb keeps only in-frame clonotypes and omits some of them. The table lists about half a million clones, roughly 88% of them singletons. The V end was cut by 2 bases, the J end by 2 bases, with 8 bases between. This CDR3 has 14 amino acids. Looked up from germline, CDR1 is SGHRS and CDR2 is YFSETQ. The rearrangement uses TRBV5-1 and TRBJ1-3, with unresolved D. The sample was peripheral blood. This clonotype was obtained from a human donor in a cohort sampled during active COVID-19. The CDR3 region has the DNA TGCGCCAGCAGCTTAACAGACCCTGGAAACACCATATATTTT. This sequence encodes CASSLTDPGNTIYF.